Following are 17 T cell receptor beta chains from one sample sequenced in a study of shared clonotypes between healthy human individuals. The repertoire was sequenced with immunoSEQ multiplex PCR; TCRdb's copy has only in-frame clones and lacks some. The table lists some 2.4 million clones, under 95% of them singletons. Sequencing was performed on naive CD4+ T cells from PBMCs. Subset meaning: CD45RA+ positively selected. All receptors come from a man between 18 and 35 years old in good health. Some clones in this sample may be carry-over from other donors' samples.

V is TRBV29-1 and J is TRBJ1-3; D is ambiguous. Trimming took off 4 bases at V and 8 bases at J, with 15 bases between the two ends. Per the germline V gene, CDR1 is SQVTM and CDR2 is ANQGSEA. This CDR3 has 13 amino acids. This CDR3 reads CSVADYSGDTIYF. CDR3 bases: TGCAGCGTTGCGGACTACTCTGGGGACACCATATATTTT.

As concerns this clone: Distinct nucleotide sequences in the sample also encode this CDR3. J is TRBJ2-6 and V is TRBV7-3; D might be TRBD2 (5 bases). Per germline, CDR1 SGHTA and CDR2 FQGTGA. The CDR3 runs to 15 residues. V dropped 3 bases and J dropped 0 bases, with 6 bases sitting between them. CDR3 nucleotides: TGTGCCAGCAGCTTCGGAGGCTCTGGGGCCAACGTCCTGACTTTC. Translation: CASSFGGSGANVLTF.

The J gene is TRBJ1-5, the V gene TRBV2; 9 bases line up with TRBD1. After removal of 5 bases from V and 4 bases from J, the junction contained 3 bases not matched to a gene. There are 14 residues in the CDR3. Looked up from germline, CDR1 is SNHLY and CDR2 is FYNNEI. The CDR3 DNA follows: TGTGCCAGCAGTCGACAGGGGGTAAATCAGCCCCAGCATTTT. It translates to CASSRQGVNQPQHF.

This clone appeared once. The CDR3 bases are TGTGCCAGCAGCCAGTCGCTACCACAGGGCTATAATGAAAAACTGTTTTTT. Translation gives CASSQSLPQGYNEKLFF. The rearrangement joins TRBV27 to TRBJ1-4, with D perhaps matching TRBD1 (6 bases). With 6 bases removed from V and 4 bases from J, the gap between germline ends came to 21 bases. Germline-derived CDR1 and CDR2 are MNHEY and SMNVEV (reference sequence). The CDR3 has 17 residues.

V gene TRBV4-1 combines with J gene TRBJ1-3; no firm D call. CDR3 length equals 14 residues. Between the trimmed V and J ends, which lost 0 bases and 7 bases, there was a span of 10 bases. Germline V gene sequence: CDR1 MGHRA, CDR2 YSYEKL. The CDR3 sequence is CASSQEEDGNTIYF. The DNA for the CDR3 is TGCGCCAGCAGCCAAGAAGAAGATGGGAACACCATATATTTT.

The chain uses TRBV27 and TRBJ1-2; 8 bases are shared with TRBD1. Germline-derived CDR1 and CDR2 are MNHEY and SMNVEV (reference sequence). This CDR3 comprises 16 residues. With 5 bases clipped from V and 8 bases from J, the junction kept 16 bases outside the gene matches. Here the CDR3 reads CASSDRQGTPREGYTF. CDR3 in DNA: TGTGCCAGCAGTGATAGACAGGGGACGCCCCGGGAAGGCTACACCTTC.

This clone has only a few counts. In DNA form, the CDR3 reads TGTGCCAGTAGGACAGGGTGGGGCGATCAGCCCCAGCATTTT. The encoded protein is CASRTGWGDQPQHF. V is TRBV19 and J is TRBJ1-5; TRBD1 matches 7 bases. The CDR3 has 14 residues. V lost 6 bases, J lost 5 bases, and 7 bases stayed unmatched. Germline values: CDR1 LNHDA, CDR2 SQIVND (reference sequence).

In nucleotides, the CDR3 is TGCGCCAGCAGCTTGGGGGACAGGGGGCGGAATGATGAAAAACTGTTTTTT. Translating it yields CASSLGDRGRNDEKLFF. V usage is TRBV5-1 and J usage is TRBJ1-4, with 12 bases fitting TRBD1. Unmatched junction bases numbered 6, after V lost 0 bases and J lost 6 bases. CDR3 size: 17 residues. CDR1 is SGHRS, CDR2 YFSETQ, per germline.

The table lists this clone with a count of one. The CDR3 DNA is TGTGCCAGCAGTCTCTCCAACCCGCGGAGGCAGTTCTTC. Protein: CASSLSNPRRQFF. The chain joins TRBV28 to TRBJ2-1; no definite D call. Deletions cut 5 bases from V and 12 bases from J, with 17 bases between. This CDR3 region has 13 residues. Germline assignment: CDR1 MDHEN and CDR2 SYDVKM.

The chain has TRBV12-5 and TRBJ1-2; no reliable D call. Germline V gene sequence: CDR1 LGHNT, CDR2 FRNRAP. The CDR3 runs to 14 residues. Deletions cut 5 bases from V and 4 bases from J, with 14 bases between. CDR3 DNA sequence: TGTGCTAGTGGTCCCCCCGCCGGACGCTATGGCTACACCTTC. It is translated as CASGPPAGRYGYTF.

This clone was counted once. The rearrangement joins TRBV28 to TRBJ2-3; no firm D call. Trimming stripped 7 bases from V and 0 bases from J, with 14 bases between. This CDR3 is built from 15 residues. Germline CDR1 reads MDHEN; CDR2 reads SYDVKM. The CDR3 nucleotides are TGTGCCAGCACGCGCCAGGCGCTGAGCACAGATACGCAGTATTTT. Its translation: CASTRQALSTDTQYF.

In DNA, the CDR3 is TGCGCCAGCAGCTTGGGTGTTGGGGGAATGAGCGTCCAGCATACGCAGTATTTT. It is translated as CASSLGVGGMSVQHTQYF. This sequence joins TRBV5-1 and TRBJ2-3, with D perhaps TRBD1 or TRBD2 (5 bases each). V gave up 0 bases and J gave up 7 bases, with 24 bases separating them. CDR3 size: 18 residues. Germline V gene sequence: CDR1 SGHRS, CDR2 YFSETQ. Full variable domain (rest looked up from reference TRBV5-1 and TRBJ2-3): KAGVTQTPRYLIKTRGQQVTLSCSPISGHRSVSWYQQTPGQGLQFLFEYFSETQRNKGNFPGRFSGRQFSNSRSEMNVSTLELGDSALYLCASSLGVGGMSVQHTQYFGPGTRLTVL.

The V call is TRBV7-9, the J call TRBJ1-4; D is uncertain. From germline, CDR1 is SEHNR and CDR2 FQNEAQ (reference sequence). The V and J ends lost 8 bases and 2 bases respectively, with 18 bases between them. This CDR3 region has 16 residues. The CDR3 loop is CASSTTWGPTNEKLFF. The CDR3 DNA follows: TGTGCCAGCTCTACGACGTGGGGTCCTACTAATGAAAAACTGTTTTTT.

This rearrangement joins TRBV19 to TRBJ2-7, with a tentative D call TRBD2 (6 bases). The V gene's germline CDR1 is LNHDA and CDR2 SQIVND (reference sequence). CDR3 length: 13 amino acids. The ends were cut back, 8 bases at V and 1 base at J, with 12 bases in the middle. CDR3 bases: TGTGCCAGTTCCCTAGCGAGATCCTACGAGCAGTACTTC. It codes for CASSLARSYEQYF.

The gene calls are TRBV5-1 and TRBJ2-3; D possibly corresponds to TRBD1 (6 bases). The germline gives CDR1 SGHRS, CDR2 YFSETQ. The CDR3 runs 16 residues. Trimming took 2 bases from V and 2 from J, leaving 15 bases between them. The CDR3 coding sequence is TGCGCCAGCAGCTTCGGGACACCTACCCCCACAGATACGCAGTATTTT. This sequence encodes CASSFGTPTPTDTQYF.

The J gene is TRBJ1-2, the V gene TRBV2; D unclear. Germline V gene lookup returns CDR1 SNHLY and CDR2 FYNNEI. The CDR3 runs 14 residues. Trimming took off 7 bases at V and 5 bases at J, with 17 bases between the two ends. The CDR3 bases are TGTGCCAGCATAGAGGTGATCGGAGCTTATGGCTACACCTTC. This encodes CASIEVIGAYGYTF.

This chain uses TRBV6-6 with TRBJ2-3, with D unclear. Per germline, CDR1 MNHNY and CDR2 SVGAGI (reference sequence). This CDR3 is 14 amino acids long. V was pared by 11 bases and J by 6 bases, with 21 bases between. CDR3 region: CASESGRRTDTQYF. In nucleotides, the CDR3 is TGTGCCTCGGAATCGGGTCGCCGGACGGATACGCAGTATTTT.